This is a list of T cell receptor beta chains from one sample in a study of CD8 T cells in ankylosing spondylitis. TCRdb independently ran MiXCR on the 5' RACE reads; one entry per CDR3 protein. The profile shows 300,000 to 400,000 distinct CDR3 sequences, approximately 20% of them singletons. Input material: blood, either unsorted or a sorted T cell fraction (not recorded which). These receptors all stem from a male donor with ankylosing spondylitis. The CDR3 runs from the conserved cysteine through the conserved F or W. The D gene is left open where the match is weak. The listing skips clone size in some rows; elsewhere it reads once, few, many or a size class.

J gene | V gene | D gene | clone size | CDR3 protein | CDR3 DNA
TRBJ2-1 | TRBV29-1 | NA | many | CSVGGQFLSIPQFF | TGCAGCGTGGGAGGACAGTTCCTTTCTATACCGCAGTTCTTC
TRBJ2-5 | TRBV20-1 | TRBD2 | few | CSASHAGLAGGSQETQYF | TGCAGTGCTAGCCACGCTGGACTAGCGGGAGGGAGCCAAGAGACCCAGTACTTC
TRBJ2-5 | TRBV12-3/TRBV12-4 | TRBD2 | many | CASSLGTSGQETQYF | TGTGCCAGCAGTTTGGGTACTAGCGGACAAGAGACCCAGTACTTC
TRBJ2-3 | TRBV12-3/TRBV12-4 | TRBD2 | NA | CASVIAGETNTQYF | TGTGCCAGCGTAATAGCGGGGGAAACCAATACGCAGTATTTT
TRBJ1-3 | TRBV3-1 | NA | NA | CASSQRTVPGNTIYF | TGTGCCAGCAGCCAGCGGACAGTGCCCGGAAACACCATATATTTT
TRBJ2-7 | TRBV7-3 | TRBD1 | NA | CASSSQGNSYEQYF | TGTGCCAGCAGCTCACAGGGGAACTCCTACGAGCAGTACTTC
TRBJ2-1 | TRBV6-1 | NA | NA | CASRLQGGYEQFF | TGTGCCAGCAGACTCCAGGGAGGCTATGAGCAGTTCTTC
TRBJ2-7 | TRBV4-1 | TRBD2 | NA | CASSQVNGREGEQYF | TGCGCCAGCAGCCAAGTAAACGGGAGGGAAGGCGAGCAGTACTTC
TRBJ2-7 | TRBV5-1 | NA | many | CASSLVFSHEQYF | TGCGCCAGCAGCTTGGTGTTTTCCCACGAGCAGTACTTC
TRBJ2-1 | TRBV7-2 | TRBD2 | NA | CASSLSASGYNEQFF | TGTGCCAGCAGCCTATCCGCTAGCGGGTACAATGAGCAGTTCTTC
TRBJ2-3 | TRBV10-3 | TRBD2 | many | CAIGRTSGGRTDTQYF | TGTGCCATCGGTAGGACTAGCGGGGGACGCACAGATACGCAGTATTTT
TRBJ2-2 | TRBV7-2 | NA | few | CASSSKATGNTGELFF | TGTGCCAGCAGCTCAAAGGCGACAGGGAACACCGGGGAGCTGTTTTTT
TRBJ2-1 | TRBV4-1 | NA | NA | CASSQALGAWDGSSYNEQFF | TGCGCCAGCAGCCAAGCTTTGGGGGCTTGGGATGGAAGCTCCTACAATGAGCAGTTCTTC
TRBJ2-7 | TRBV28 | NA | NA | CASSLPTLEDNSYEQYF | TGTGCCAGCAGTTTACCCACCCTGGAGGATAACTCCTACGAGCAGTACTTC
TRBJ2-7 | TRBV28 | TRBD1 | NA | CASSRGQISSYEQYF | TGTGCCAGCAGCAGGGGACAGATCAGCTCCTACGAGCAGTACTTC
TRBJ2-3 | TRBV28 | TRBD2 | NA | CASSLFGAGATDTQYF | TGTGCCAGCAGTTTATTCGGTGCGGGAGCCACAGATACGCAGTATTTT
TRBJ2-1 | TRBV10-3 | NA | few | CAISDMPSRDLGQFF | TGTGCCATCAGTGATATGCCTAGTAGGGACCTGGGGCAGTTCTTC
TRBJ1-6 | TRBV27 | TRBD1 | NA | CASSFVLGTANSPLHF | TGTGCCAGCAGTTTCGTCCTCGGGACAGCTAATTCACCCCTCCACTTT
TRBJ2-7 | TRBV20-1 | NA | few | CSAIWSSYEQYF | TGCAGTGCTATCTGGTCCAGCTACGAGCAGTACTTC
TRBJ2-1 | TRBV5-1 | NA | NA | CASSLASVPYNEQFF | TGCGCCAGCAGCTTGGCGTCGGTCCCCTACAATGAGCAGTTCTTC
TRBJ2-2 | TRBV7-9 | TRBD1 | few | CASSLPTGGFDTGELFF | TGTGCCAGCAGCTTACCGACAGGGGGCTTCGACACCGGGGAGCTGTTTTTT
TRBJ2-1 | TRBV24-1 | NA | NA | CATSDPSQGAGDNEQFF | TGTGCCACCAGTGACCCCTCGCAGGGGGCGGGGGACAATGAGCAGTTCTTC
TRBJ1-4 | TRBV7-2 | TRBD1 | few | CASSRDRVDEKLFF | TGTGCCAGCAGCCGGGACAGGGTGGATGAAAAACTGTTTTTT
TRBJ2-1 | TRBV11-1 | NA | NA | CASSPPRGGEQFF | TGTGCCAGCAGCCCACCCAGGGGAGGTGAGCAGTTCTTC
TRBJ1-2 | TRBV20-1 | NA | few | CSAAALNYGYTF | TGCAGTGCGGCAGCCCTTAACTATGGCTACACCTTC
TRBJ2-3 | TRBV7-3 | TRBD2 | NA | CASSLSPAGSTDTQYF | TGTGCCAGCAGCTTATCCCCAGCGGGAAGCACAGATACGCAGTATTTT
TRBJ2-7 | TRBV20-1 | TRBD1 | NA | CSARDATGDEQYF | TGCAGTGCTAGAGACGCAACAGGGGACGAGCAGTACTTC
TRBJ1-1 | TRBV12-3/TRBV12-4 | NA | few | CASSFPPGATEAFF | TGTGCCAGCAGTTTCCCTCCGGGAGCCACTGAAGCTTTCTTT
TRBJ1-3 | TRBV6-5 | NA | few | CASSYADSGNTIYF | TGTGCCAGCAGTTACGCGGACAGTGGAAACACCATATATTTT
TRBJ1-4 | TRBV20-1 | TRBD1 | many | CSARDRDRDWRGEKLFF | TGCAGTGCTAGAGACCGGGACAGGGATTGGAGAGGGGAAAAACTGTTTTTT
TRBJ2-7 | TRBV20-1 | TRBD1 | NA | CSASTLGDRSTF | TGCAGTGCTAGCACCCTGGGGGACAGGTCAACCTTC
TRBJ2-1 | TRBV7-2 | TRBD2 | NA | CASSYRLAGGPNEQFF | TGTGCCAGCAGCTACCGACTAGCGGGAGGGCCAAATGAGCAGTTCTTC
TRBJ2-4 | TRBV18 | NA | few | CASSSDIEYGNIQYF | TGTGCCAGCTCATCGGACATCGAGTATGGAAACATTCAGTACTTC
TRBJ2-7 | TRBV12-3/TRBV12-4 | NA | few | CASSPRLSVGEQYF | TGTGCCAGCTCCCCGCGGCTTTCTGTAGGGGAGCAGTACTTC
TRBJ2-5 | TRBV6-1 | NA | NA | CASTSPGQETQYF | TGTGCCAGCACCTCGCCGGGACAAGAGACCCAGTACTTC
TRBJ2-5 | TRBV5-1 | NA | NA | CASSFRTGKETQYF | TGCGCCAGCAGCTTTCGGACGGGGAAAGAGACCCAGTACTTC
TRBJ2-1 | TRBV12-3/TRBV12-4 | NA | many | CASSLGLKGEQFF | TGTGCCAGCAGTTTAGGGCTTAAGGGTGAGCAGTTCTTC
TRBJ2-3 | TRBV25-1 | TRBD2 | few | CASSASSGRYEDTQYF | TGTGCCAGCAGTGCATCTAGCGGGAGATATGAAGATACGCAGTATTTT
TRBJ2-6 | TRBV6-2/TRBV6-3 | TRBD2 | NA | CASRPGLAGGTGSGANVLTF | TGTGCCAGCAGACCGGGACTAGCGGGAGGGACCGGCTCTGGGGCCAACGTCCTGACTTTC
TRBJ2-7 | TRBV28 | TRBD1 | NA | CASRRGDLDRASYEQYF | TGTGCCAGCAGGAGGGGCGACCTGGACAGGGCCTCCTACGAGCAGTACTTC
TRBJ2-1 | TRBV3-1 | TRBD2 | once | CASSRLAGTMYNEQFF | TGTGCCAGCAGCCGACTAGCGGGGACCATGTACAATGAGCAGTTCTTC
TRBJ2-4 | TRBV11-2 | TRBD1 | NA | CASSMDRGFQNIQYF | TGTGCCAGCAGCATGGACAGGGGGTTTCAAAACATTCAGTACTTC
TRBJ1-2 | TRBV7-2 | NA | NA | CASSLTSGGYTF | TGTGCCAGCAGCCTGACGTCGGGCGGCTACACCTTC
TRBJ2-7 | TRBV25-1 | TRBD2 | NA | CASSAVAGTSGIDEQYF | TGTGCCAGCAGTGCCGTCGCCGGGACTAGCGGGATCGACGAGCAGTACTTC
TRBJ1-6 | TRBV18 | NA | few | CASSPTSSYNSPLHF | TGTGCCAGCTCACCTACCAGCTCCTATAATTCACCCCTCCACTTT
TRBJ2-1 | TRBV24-1 | NA | many | CATSDPSGNKHNEQFF | TGTGCCACCAGTGATCCGAGCGGAAACAAGCACAATGAGCAGTTCTTC
TRBJ2-2 | TRBV20-1 | TRBD2 | NA | CSATSGTNTGELFF | TGCAGTGCAACGAGCGGGACGAACACCGGGGAGCTGTTTTTT
TRBJ2-2 | TRBV30 | TRBD1 | NA | CAWGRQGRTGELFF | TGTGCCTGGGGCCGACAGGGCCGAACCGGGGAGCTGTTTTTT
TRBJ2-2 | TRBV5-5 | NA | NA | CASSSGSWTGELFF | TGTGCCAGCAGCTCGGGTTCCTGGACCGGGGAGCTGTTTTTT
TRBJ2-3 | TRBV20-1 | NA | few | CSALYVRVDTQYF | TGCAGTGCTCTCTACGTCAGGGTAGATACGCAGTATTTT
TRBJ2-5 | TRBV6-1 | NA | NA | CASSESGRQETQYF | TGTGCCAGCAGTGAGTCTGGACGGCAAGAGACCCAGTACTTC
TRBJ2-1 | TRBV10-3 | TRBD2 | many | CAISGTSGRSYNEQFF | TGTGCCATCAGTGGGACTAGCGGGAGATCCTACAATGAGCAGTTCTTC
TRBJ2-1 | TRBV20-1 | NA | few | CSARDGRLPGNEQFF | TGCAGTGCTAGAGATGGCAGACTCCCGGGCAATGAGCAGTTCTTC
TRBJ1-1 | TRBV20-1 | TRBD1 | NA | CSAPGQAASRAFF | TGCAGTGCCCCGGGACAGGCCGCGAGTCGGGCTTTCTTT
TRBJ2-2 | TRBV5-1 | NA | NA | CASSLGGSYPNTGELFF | TGCGCCAGCAGCTTGGGCGGCAGCTACCCGAACACCGGGGAGCTGTTTTTT